Reported below is one T cell receptor (beta chain). Data came from immunoSEQ multiplex PCR; TCRdb stores just in-frame clones and leaves some out. The sample contains around 75,000 clones, just under 90% of which appear only once. Patients with a history of autoimmune disease or on systemic immunosuppression were excluded. This sample stems from a study of OX40 agonist ivuxolimab in advanced cancers. Germline V gives CDR1 SGHAT, CDR2 FQNNGV. V lost 3 bases and J lost 0, with 8 bases in between. The CDR3 covers 15 residues. Sequenced material: CD4+ or CD8+ T cells sorted from blood, taken in a trial of the OX40 agonist ivuxolimab. This TCR was sampled from an adult with an advanced solid tumor such as melanoma, head and neck, liver or kidney cancer. V usage is TRBV11-2 and J usage is TRBJ2-2, with D unresolved. The DNA of the CDR3 is TGTGCCAGCAGCTTCTTCGACCCGAACACCGGGGAGCTGTTTTTT. This sequence encodes CASSFFDPNTGELFF.